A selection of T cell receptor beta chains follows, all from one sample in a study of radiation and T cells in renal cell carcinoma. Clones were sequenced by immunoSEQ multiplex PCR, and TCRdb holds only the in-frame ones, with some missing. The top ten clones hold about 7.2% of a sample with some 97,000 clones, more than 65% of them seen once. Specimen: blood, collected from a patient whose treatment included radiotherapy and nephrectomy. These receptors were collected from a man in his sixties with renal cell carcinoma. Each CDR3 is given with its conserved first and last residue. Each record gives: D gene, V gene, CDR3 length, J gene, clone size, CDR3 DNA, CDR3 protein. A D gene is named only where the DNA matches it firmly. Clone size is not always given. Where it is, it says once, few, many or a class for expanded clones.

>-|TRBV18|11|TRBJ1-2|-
TGTGCCAGCTCACCTAATCGGGGCTACACCTTC
CASSPNRGYTF
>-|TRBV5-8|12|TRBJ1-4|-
TGTGCCAGCATCTACCTGGGTGAAAAACTGTTTTTT
CASIYLGEKLFF
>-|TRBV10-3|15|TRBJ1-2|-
TGTGCCATCAGTGAGGGGGGCACCCCTAACTATGGCTACACCTTC
CAISEGGTPNYGYTF
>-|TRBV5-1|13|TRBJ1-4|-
TGCGCCAGATGGACGGACCTCAATGAAAAACTGTTTTTT
CARWTDLNEKLFF
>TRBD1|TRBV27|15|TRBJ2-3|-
TGTGCCAGCAGTCAGGGACAGTCTAGCACAGATACGCAGTATTTT
CASSQGQSSTDTQYF
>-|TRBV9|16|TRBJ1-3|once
TGTGCCAGCAGCGTAGGGGCCAGGGCTAGCGGAAACACCATATATTTT
CASSVGARASGNTIYF
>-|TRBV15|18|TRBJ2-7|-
TGTGCCACCAGCAGAGATAGGGCGGCGGTCCCTACGAGCCACCTTGGGTACTTC
CATSRDRAAVPTSHLGYF
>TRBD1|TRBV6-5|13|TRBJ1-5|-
TGTGCCAGCAGTGCTGACAGGGGACAGCCCCAGCATTTT
CASSADRGQPQHF
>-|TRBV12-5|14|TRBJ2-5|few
TGTGCTAGTGGTAGATCAGGGGGGCTTGAGACCCAGTACTTC
CASGRSGGLETQYF
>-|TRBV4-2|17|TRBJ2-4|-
TGTGCCAGCAGCCAAGATGGAAGTCCAATAGCCAAAAACATTCAGTACTTC
CASSQDGSPIAKNIQYF
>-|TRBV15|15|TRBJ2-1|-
TGTGCCACCAGCAGAGAGGCTAGCCGATACAATGAGCAGTTCTTC
CATSREASRYNEQFF